The next 29 T cell receptor beta chains were all read from a single sample in a study of blood T cells in healthy people across ages. Combining a sample-barcoded 5' primer with a J-beta primer mix, a second PCR ran for roughly 7 to 11 cycles. TCRdb recomputed calls from the 5' RACE reads with MiXCR, one row per CDR3 protein. The sample gives some 790,000 distinct CDR3 sequences, 29% of which show up once; about 18% is in the top ten. The sample consisted of blood. The receptor source for this set is a woman of 80 years or more in good health.

A remark on this clonotype: This may be a read error: a much more frequent sequence differs by one nucleotide. The chain employs TRBV7-6 and TRBJ2-5, with 8 nucleotides matching TRBD1. CDR1 is SGHVS and CDR2 is FNYEAQ in the germline V gene. The CDR3 is made up of 14 amino acids. J was trimmed by 5 bases and V by 5 bases; bases with no gene match: 7. CDR3 coding DNA: TGTGCCAGCAGCCCAACCAGGGGGCGGGAGACCCAGTACTTC. This gives the protein CASSPTRGRETQYF. The full variable domain, rest sourced from reference TRBV7-6 and TRBJ2-5, is GAGVSQSPRYKVTKRGQDVALRCDPISGHVSLYWYRQALGQGPEFLTYFNYEAQQDKSGLPNDRFSAERPEGSISTLTIQRTEQRDSAMYRCASSPTRGRETQYFGPGTRLLVL.

Regarding this clonotype: A much larger clonotype is one base distant, so this may be a read error. The V gene is TRBV20-1, the J gene TRBJ2-3; D is perhaps TRBD1 (6 bases). The V gene's germline CDR1 is DFQATT and CDR2 SNEGSKA (reference sequence). V was pared by 3 bases and J by 5 bases, with 9 bases between. This CDR3 comprises 12 residues. This CDR3 reads CSASEGGDTQYF. The CDR3 DNA reads TGCAGTGCTAGTGAAGGGGGAGATACGCAGTATTTT.

The chain recombines TRBV7-2 with TRBJ2-4; TRBD2 is a possible D gene (6 bases). The germline V gene encodes CDR1 SGHTA and CDR2 FQGNSA. V was clipped by 8 bases and J by 10 bases, with 24 bases between them. CDR3 size: 15 residues. The CDR3 spells CASLLLVGAGGIQYF. In nucleotides, the CDR3 is TGTGCCAGCCTCTTACTCGTGGGAGCTGGGGGGATTCAGTACTTC.

This clonotype was counted many times. CDR3: CASTIRPLAVTDTQYF. The CDR3 DNA is TGTGCCAGCACCATTCGGCCGCTGGCAGTCACAGATACGCAGTATTTT. V is TRBV7-2 and J is TRBJ2-3, with D uncertain. The germline V gene has CDR1 SGHTA and CDR2 FQGNSA. V gave up 7 bases and J gave up 2 bases, with 19 bases separating them. This CDR3 comprises 16 residues. The complete variable domain, with remaining parts taken from reference TRBV7-2 and TRBJ2-3, reads GAGVSQSPSNKVTEKGKDVELRCDPISGHTALYWYRQSLGQGLEFLIYFQGNSAPDKSGLPSDRFSAERTGGSVSTLTIQRTQQEDSAVYLCASTIRPLAVTDTQYFGPGTRLTVL.

This clonotype came up many times. The chain carries TRBV4-1 and TRBJ2-1; 10 nucleotides line up with TRBD1. Trimming cost V 2 bases and J 13 bases; bases outside gene matches: 11. Germline V gene data show CDR1 as MGHRA and CDR2 as YSYEKL. The CDR3 loop spans 15 amino acids. The CDR3 sequence is CASSQPGQGFYGQFF. In DNA form, the CDR3 reads TGCGCCAGCAGCCAACCGGGACAGGGGTTCTACGGACAGTTCTTC.

In this sample, this clonotype turned up many times. The chain employs TRBV27 and TRBJ2-1, with 12 positions matching TRBD2. With V trimmed by 5 bases and J by 4 bases, 6 bases remained unmatched. CDR3 length: 16 amino acids. Germline values: CDR1 MNHEY, CDR2 SMNVEV (reference sequence). CDR3 coding DNA: TGTGCCAGCAGTAAATCCGGGACTAGCGGGTACAATGAGCAGTTCTTC. Protein: CASSKSGTSGYNEQFF.

This clonotype was seen more than once but under ten times. The J gene is TRBJ2-2, the V gene TRBV6-6; 9 bases align to TRBD1. From germline, CDR1 is MNHNY and CDR2 SVGAGI (reference sequence). CDR3 length: 15 amino acids. Trimming at V came to 8 bases and at J to 5 bases, leaving 9 bases not matched to a gene. CDR3 sequence reads: CASSSGQGDTGELFF. As DNA, the CDR3 is TGTGCCAGCTCCTCGGGACAGGGTGATACCGGGGAGCTGTTTTTT.

The chain recombines TRBV11-3 with TRBJ2-7; D is perhaps TRBD1 (5 bases). The CDR3 totals 16 residues. Germline V gene lookup returns CDR1 SGHNT and CDR2 YENEEA. The V and J ends lost 2 bases and 0 bases respectively, with 14 bases between them. This chain's CDR3 is CASSLTQGLISYEQYF. As DNA, the CDR3 is TGTGCCAGCAGCTTAACTCAGGGTCTGATCTCCTACGAGCAGTACTTC. The full variable domain, in which reference TRBV11-3 and TRBJ2-7 provide the parts outside the CDR3, is EAGVVQSPRYKIIEKKQPVAFWCNPISGHNTLYWYLQNLGQGPELLIRYENEEAVDDSQLPKDRFSAERLKGVDSTLKIQPAELGDSAVYLCASSLTQGLISYEQYFGPGTRLTVT.

Worth noting for this clonotype: One end of the junction does not line up with germline, which may come from a read error. The chain couples TRBV5-1 to TRBJ1-2; 10 bases match TRBD1. There are 16 residues in the CDR3. Germline-derived CDR1 and CDR2 are SGHRS and YFSETQ. This CDR3 reads CTSSLDTTGGIYGYTF. The CDR3 DNA reads as TGCACCAGCAGCTTGGATACGACAGGGGGCATCTATGGCTACACCTTT.

The chain employs TRBV7-2 and TRBJ2-1, with 12 bases identical to TRBD2. J was trimmed by 8 bases and V by 3 bases; bases with no gene match: 5. The germline V gene encodes CDR1 SGHTA and CDR2 FQGNSA. This CDR3 has 15 amino acids. The CDR3, as DNA: TGTGCCAGCAGCTTCGGGACTAGCGGGTTTGATGAGCAGTTCTTC. Amino acids: CASSFGTSGFDEQFF. The complete variable domain, with remaining parts taken from reference TRBV7-2 and TRBJ2-1, reads GAGVSQSPSNKVTEKGKDVELRCDPISGHTALYWYRQSLGQGLEFLIYFQGNSAPDKSGLPSDRFSAERTGGSVSTLTIQRTQQEDSAVYLCASSFGTSGFDEQFFGPGTRLTVL.

This clonotype occurred a few times. This chain connects TRBV5-1 to TRBJ2-3; TRBD2 agrees at 8 bases. The CDR3 runs 16 residues. Per germline, CDR1 SGHRS and CDR2 YFSETQ. V shed 0 bases and J 5 bases; nucleotides not matched to a gene: 8. CDR3 nucleotide sequence: TGCGCCAGCAGCTTGGCCGGACCCAGCGGGGGAGATACGCAGTATTTT. It translates to CASSLAGPSGGDTQYF.

The chain employs TRBV20-1 and TRBJ2-3, with 11 bases identical to TRBD2. The V gene end was trimmed by 5 bases and the J gene end by 5 bases; junction bases not matched to a gene: 6. Germline V gene sequence: CDR1 DFQATT, CDR2 SNEGSKA (reference sequence). The CDR3 runs to 14 residues. The CDR3 DNA reads TGCAGTGCTGCACTAGCGGGAGTTCAAGATACGCAGTATTTT. This codes for CSAALAGVQDTQYF.

This clonotype was counted many times. V and J are TRBV7-7 and TRBJ2-3; D call uncertain. The germline V gene encodes CDR1 SSHAT and CDR2 FNYEAQ (reference sequence). V dropped 2 bases and J dropped 0 bases, with 6 bases sitting between them. The CDR3 is 14 residues long. The CDR3 reads CASSLSASTDTQYF. The CDR3 DNA reads TGTGCCAGCAGCTTATCGGCTAGCACAGATACGCAGTATTTT. The whole variable domain, remainder taken from reference TRBV7-7 and TRBJ2-3, is GAGVSQSPRYKVTKRGQDVTLRCDPISSHATLYWYQQALGQGPEFLTYFNYEAQPDKSGLPSDRFSAERPEGSISTLTIQRTEQRDSAMYRCASSLSASTDTQYFGPGTRLTVL.

This clonotype occurred once. The CDR3 sequence is CASTGTGGDYEQYF. CDR3 nucleotide sequence: TGTGCCAGCACGGGGACAGGGGGGGACTACGAGCAGTACTTC. V usage is TRBV6-6 and J usage is TRBJ2-7, with 11 bases matching TRBD1. Germline-derived CDR1 and CDR2 are MNHNY and SVGAGI (reference sequence). The V gene end was trimmed by 7 bases and the J gene end by 3 bases; junction bases not matched to a gene: 5. This CDR3 has 14 residues.

The rearrangement joins TRBV5-1 to TRBJ1-1; perhaps TRBD1 as D (6 bases). The CDR3 totals 15 residues. Germline CDR1 and CDR2: SGHRS and YFSETQ. Trimming stripped 4 bases from V and 0 bases from J, with 13 bases between. The DNA for the CDR3 is TGCGCCAGCAGCACCCAGGGGATTATGAACACTGAAGCTTTCTTT. Protein sequence: CASSTQGIMNTEAFF.

This chain connects TRBV2 to TRBJ1-4, with a possible D match to TRBD1 (6 bases). The germline V gene encodes CDR1 SNHLY and CDR2 FYNNEI. V was cut by 5 bases and J by 8 bases, with 18 bases left in between. The CDR3 totals 15 residues. DNA of the CDR3: TGTGCCAGCAGTAAACAGGGTCAGGGGAACGAAAAACTGTTTTTT. Translated, it gives CASSKQGQGNEKLFF.

In its sample, this clonotype was seen many times. This chain joins TRBV30 and TRBJ2-6, with D possibly being TRBD2 (5 bases). The ends were cut back, 8 bases at V and 1 base at J, with 12 bases in the middle. The CDR3 has 14 amino acids. Germline loops: CDR1 GTSNPN, CDR2 SVGIG (reference sequence). The CDR3 sequence: CARLAKSGANVLTF. In nucleotides, the CDR3 is TGTGCCCGCTTAGCGAAATCTGGGGCCAACGTCCTGACTTTC.

The J gene is TRBJ2-3, the V gene TRBV28; possible D gene TRBD2, 5 bases. This CDR3 comprises 14 residues. CDR1 is MDHEN and CDR2 is SYDVKM in the germline V gene. The V end was cut by 7 bases, the J end by 2 bases, with 13 bases between. The DNA for the CDR3 is TGTGCCAGCAACTTTGAGGGTCTCACAGATACGCAGTATTTT. Translated: CASNFEGLTDTQYF.

In its sample, this clonotype was seen many times. J is TRBJ2-1 and V is TRBV12-3 or TRBV12-4, with TRBD1 matching 7 bases. The ends lost 4 bases at V and 3 bases at J; junction bases unmatched: 6. This CDR3 comprises 15 residues. CDR3 in DNA: TGTGCCAGCAGTTCCTCGGACAGGTACTACAATGAGCAGTTCTTC. Its protein is CASSSSDRYYNEQFF.

This sequence joins TRBV5-1 and TRBJ2-3; D is uncertain. Germline V gives CDR1 SGHRS, CDR2 YFSETQ. The V gene lost 0 bases and the J gene lost 5 bases, with 13 bases spanning the gap. The CDR3 covers 15 residues. As DNA, the CDR3 is TGCGCCAGCAGCTTGGCCAGCCCAGCCAGAGATACGCAGTATTTT. Amino acids: CASSLASPARDTQYF.

The table lists this clonotype with many counts. The gene calls are TRBV20-1 and TRBJ2-1, with TRBD2 matching over 12 bases. The CDR3 consists of 16 residues. The V gene's germline CDR1 is DFQATT and CDR2 SNEGSKA (reference sequence). V was pared by 3 bases and J by 7 bases, with 10 bases of the junction left unmatched. In DNA, the CDR3 is TGCAGTGCTAGGGAAAATCCTAGCGGGGGGGCTAATGAGCAGTTCTTC. It translates to CSARENPSGGANEQFF.

The rearrangement links TRBV20-1 to TRBJ2-7; TRBD2 might be the D (5 bases). Trimming removed 0 bases from V and 3 bases from J, with 12 bases in between. Germline V lookup: CDR1 DFQATT, CDR2 SNEGSKA (reference sequence). The CDR3 is made up of 14 amino acids. This chain's CDR3 is CSARDEGLIYEQYF. The CDR3 nucleotides read TGCAGTGCTAGAGACGAGGGATTAATCTACGAGCAGTACTTC.

As for this clonotype: A much larger clone differs from this one at a single base, so this may be a read error. The J gene is TRBJ1-1, the V gene TRBV12-3 or TRBV12-4; 8 bases align to TRBD1. The V and J ends lost 6 bases and 4 bases, in that order; junction bases with no gene match: 7. There are 14 residues in the CDR3. CDR3 sequence (DNA): TGTGCCAGCAGCTCAGACAGGGGTAGCACTGAAGCTTTCTTT. It codes for CASSSDRGSTEAFF.

The J gene is TRBJ2-2, the V gene TRBV14; D call uncertain. V was trimmed by 4 bases and J by 0 bases, leaving 6 bases between them. The length of the CDR3 is 14 residues. Germline CDR1 and CDR2: SGHDN and FVKESK. The CDR3 DNA is TGTGCCAGCAGCCTACAGTCGAACACCGGGGAGCTGTTTTTT. The encoded protein is CASSLQSNTGELFF. The full variable domain, its missing parts supplied by reference TRBV14 and TRBJ2-2, is EAGVTQFPSHSVIEKGQTVTLRCDPISGHDNLYWYRRVMGKEIKFLLHFVKESKQDESGMPNNRFLAERTGGTYSTLKVQPAELEDSGVYFCASSLQSNTGELFFGEGSRLTVL.

The genes are TRBV14 and TRBJ1-1; 9 positions agree with TRBD1. Germline CDR1 is SGHDN and CDR2 is FVKESK. This CDR3 comprises 15 residues. The V segment lost 0 bases and the J segment 4 bases; nucleotides outside the gene matches: 3. The CDR3 bases are TGTGCCAGCAGCCAAGAACAGGGGGCGAGCACTGAAGCTTTCTTT. Protein product: CASSQEQGASTEAFF. Drawing the rest from reference TRBV14 and TRBJ1-1, the complete variable domain is EAGVTQFPSHSVIEKGQTVTLRCDPISGHDNLYWYRRVMGKEIKFLLHFVKESKQDESGMPNNRFLAERTGGTYSTLKVQPAELEDSGVYFCASSQEQGASTEAFFGQGTRLTVV.

In this sample, this clonotype turned up many times. The rearrangement uses TRBV4-3 and TRBJ1-6; 9 bases match TRBD1. Germline values: CDR1 LGHNA, CDR2 YSLEER. The CDR3 is 16 residues long. V shed 1 base and J 8 bases; nucleotides not matched to a gene: 6. The DNA for the CDR3 is TGCGCCAGCAGCCAAGCCCGGGACAGGGTTGATTCACCCCTCCACTTT. Amino acid sequence: CASSQARDRVDSPLHF.

Ten or more counts support this clonotype. The V and J genes are TRBV6-5 and TRBJ1-2, with D perhaps TRBD1 (5 bases). Trimming took 6 bases from V and 4 from J, leaving 15 bases between them. CDR1 MNHEY and CDR2 SVGAGI come from the germline V gene. The CDR3 spans 14 residues. Here the CDR3 reads CASRTPGLSYGYTF. CDR3 in DNA: TGTGCCAGCAGAACCCCGGGACTAAGCTATGGCTACACCTTC.

The rearrangement joins TRBV7-2 to TRBJ1-4; D gene uncertain. Germline CDR1 SGHTA, CDR2 FQGNSA. The CDR3 has 18 residues. Trimming cost V 6 bases and J 7 bases, with 27 bases left between them. As DNA, the CDR3 is TGTGCCAGCAGTAAACTTACAGAGCTCCCAATCTACTCTGAAAAACTGTTTTTT. Its translation: CASSKLTELPIYSEKLFF. Complete variable domain (other parts from reference TRBV7-2 and TRBJ1-4): GAGVSQSPSNKVTEKGKDVELRCDPISGHTALYWYRQSLGQGLEFLIYFQGNSAPDKSGLPSDRFSAERTGGSVSTLTIQRTQQEDSAVYLCASSKLTELPIYSEKLFFGSGTQLSVL.

This clonotype came up many times. CDR3 residues: CASSSFTRTDTQYF. As DNA, the CDR3 is TGCGCCAGCAGCTCCTTCACCCGCACAGATACGCAGTATTTT. The rearrangement joins TRBV5-1 to TRBJ2-3; D ambiguous. Trimming left V 3 bases short and J 1 base short, with 9 bases between. This CDR3 has 14 residues. Germline CDR1 reads SGHRS; CDR2 reads YFSETQ.